Included here is one T cell receptor beta chain sequence, with context. The data originate from a study of cytomegalovirus exposure and HLA in healthy donors. The PCR made use of 60 Vbeta and 13 Jbeta primers. The protocol was immunoSEQ multiplex PCR, while the TCRdb copy is restricted to in-frame clones and leaves out a portion. The data show about 180,000 clones, about 80% seen once. What was sequenced was PBMCs. This clonotype was obtained from a woman in her twenties or thirties in good health and CMV-seronegative.

CDR3 residues: CASSLEGGVSNQPQHF. The CDR3 DNA reads as TGTGCCAGCTCACTGGAGGGGGGGGTAAGCAATCAGCCCCAGCATTTT. The chain has TRBV18 and TRBJ1-5, with D tentatively TRBD1 (6 bases). Trimming removed 4 bases from V and 1 base from J, with 14 bases in between. The CDR3 extends over 16 amino acids. Germline-derived CDR1 and CDR2 are KGHSH and LQKENI. Supplemented by reference TRBV18 and TRBJ1-5, the full variable domain reads NAGVMQNPRHLVRRRGQEARLRCSPMKGHSHVYWYRQLPEEGLKFMVYLQKENIIDESGMPKERFSAEFPKEGPSILRIQQVVRGDSAAYFCASSLEGGVSNQPQHFGDGTRLSIL.